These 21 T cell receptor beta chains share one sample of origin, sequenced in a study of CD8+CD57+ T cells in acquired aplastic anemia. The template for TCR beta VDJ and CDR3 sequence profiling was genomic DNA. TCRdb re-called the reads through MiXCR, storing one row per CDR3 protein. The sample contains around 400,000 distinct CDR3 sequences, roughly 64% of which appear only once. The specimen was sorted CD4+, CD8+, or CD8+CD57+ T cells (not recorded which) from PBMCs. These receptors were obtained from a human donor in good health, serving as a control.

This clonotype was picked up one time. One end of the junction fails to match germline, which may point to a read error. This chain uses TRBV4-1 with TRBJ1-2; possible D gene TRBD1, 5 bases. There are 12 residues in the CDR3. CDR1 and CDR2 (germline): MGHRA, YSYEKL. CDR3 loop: CANRQGLYGYTF. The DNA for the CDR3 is TGTGCCAACAGGCAGGGCCTCTATGGCTACACCTTC.

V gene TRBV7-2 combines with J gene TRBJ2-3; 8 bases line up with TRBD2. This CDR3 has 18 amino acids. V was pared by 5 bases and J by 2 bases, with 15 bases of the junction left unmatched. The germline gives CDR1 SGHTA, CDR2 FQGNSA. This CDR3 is CASSAIAGGGYATDTQYF. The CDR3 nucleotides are TGTGCCAGCAGCGCGATCGCGGGGGGAGGTTATGCCACAGATACGCAGTATTTT.

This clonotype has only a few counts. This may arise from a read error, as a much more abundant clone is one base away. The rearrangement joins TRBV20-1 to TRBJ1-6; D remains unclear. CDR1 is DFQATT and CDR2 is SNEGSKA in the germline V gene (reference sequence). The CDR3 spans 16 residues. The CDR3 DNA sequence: TGCGGTGCTAGAGATCGAATAGCGGGTTATAATTCACCCCTCCACTTT. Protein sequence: CGARDRIAGYNSPLHF.

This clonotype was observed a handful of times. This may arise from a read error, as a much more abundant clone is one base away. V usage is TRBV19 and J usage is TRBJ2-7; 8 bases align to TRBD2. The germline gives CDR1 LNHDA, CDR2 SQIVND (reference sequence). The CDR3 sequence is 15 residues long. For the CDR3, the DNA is TGTGCCAGTAGTCCCGGGGGGGGGAGATCCTACAAGCAGTACTTC. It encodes CASSPGGGRSYKQYF.

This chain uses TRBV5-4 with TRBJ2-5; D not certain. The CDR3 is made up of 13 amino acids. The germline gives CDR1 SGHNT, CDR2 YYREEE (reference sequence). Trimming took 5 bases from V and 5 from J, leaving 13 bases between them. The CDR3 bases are TGTGCCAGCAGTGGCACGACCCGGGAGACCCAGTACTTC. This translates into CASSGTTRETQYF.

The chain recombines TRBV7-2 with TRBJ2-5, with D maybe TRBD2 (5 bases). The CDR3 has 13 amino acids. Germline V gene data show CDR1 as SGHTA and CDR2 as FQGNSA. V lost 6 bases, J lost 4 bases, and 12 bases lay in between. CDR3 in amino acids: CASSGWETETQYF. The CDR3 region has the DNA TGTGCCAGCAGTGGATGGGAGACAGAGACCCAGTACTTC.

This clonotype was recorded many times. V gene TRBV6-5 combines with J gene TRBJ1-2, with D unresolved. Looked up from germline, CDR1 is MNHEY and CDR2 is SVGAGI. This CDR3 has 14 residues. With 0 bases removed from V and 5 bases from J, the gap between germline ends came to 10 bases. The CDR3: CASSYSNRVYGYTF. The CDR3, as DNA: TGTGCCAGCAGTTACTCGAATCGGGTGTATGGCTACACCTTC.

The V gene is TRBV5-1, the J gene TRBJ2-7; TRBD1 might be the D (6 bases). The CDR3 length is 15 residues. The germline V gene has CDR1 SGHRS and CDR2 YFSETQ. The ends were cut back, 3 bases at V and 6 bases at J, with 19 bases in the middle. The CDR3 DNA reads TGCGCCAGCAGCTGGACTGGGAACACGGACAGCGAGCAGTACTTC. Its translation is CASSWTGNTDSEQYF.

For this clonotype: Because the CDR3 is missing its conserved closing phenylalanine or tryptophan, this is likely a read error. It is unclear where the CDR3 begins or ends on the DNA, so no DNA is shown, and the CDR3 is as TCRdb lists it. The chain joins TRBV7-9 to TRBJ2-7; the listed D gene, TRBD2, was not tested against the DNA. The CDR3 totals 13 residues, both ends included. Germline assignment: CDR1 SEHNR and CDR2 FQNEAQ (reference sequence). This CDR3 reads CASSLGPGASYEQ.

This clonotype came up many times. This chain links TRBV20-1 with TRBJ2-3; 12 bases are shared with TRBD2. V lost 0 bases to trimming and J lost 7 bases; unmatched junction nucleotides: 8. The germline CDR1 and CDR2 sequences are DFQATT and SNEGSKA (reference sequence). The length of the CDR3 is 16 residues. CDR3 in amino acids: CSAREGLAGGRNTQYF. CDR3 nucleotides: TGCAGTGCTAGAGAGGGACTAGCGGGCGGAAGGAATACGCAGTATTTT.

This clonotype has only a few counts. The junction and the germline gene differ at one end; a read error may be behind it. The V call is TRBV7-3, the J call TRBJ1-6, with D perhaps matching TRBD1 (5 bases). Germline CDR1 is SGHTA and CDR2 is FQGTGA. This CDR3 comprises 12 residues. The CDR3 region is CASSLTGQPLHF. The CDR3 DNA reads TGCGCCAGCAGCTTGACGGGGCAGCCCCTCCACTTT.

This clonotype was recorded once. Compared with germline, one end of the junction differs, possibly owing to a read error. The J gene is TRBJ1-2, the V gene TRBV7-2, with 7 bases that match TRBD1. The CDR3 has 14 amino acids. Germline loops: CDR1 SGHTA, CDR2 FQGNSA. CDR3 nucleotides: TGTGCCAGCAGCTTAGGTAGCGGGCGGGACAGCGGGGCCTTC. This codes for CASSLGSGRDSGAF.

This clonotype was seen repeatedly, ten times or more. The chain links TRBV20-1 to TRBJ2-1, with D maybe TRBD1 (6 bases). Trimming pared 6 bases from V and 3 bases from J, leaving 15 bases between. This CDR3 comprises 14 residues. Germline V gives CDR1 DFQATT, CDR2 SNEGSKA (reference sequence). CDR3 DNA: TGCAGTGCCAGCCCAGGGGCAATCTACAATGAGCAGTTCTTC. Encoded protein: CSASPGAIYNEQFF.

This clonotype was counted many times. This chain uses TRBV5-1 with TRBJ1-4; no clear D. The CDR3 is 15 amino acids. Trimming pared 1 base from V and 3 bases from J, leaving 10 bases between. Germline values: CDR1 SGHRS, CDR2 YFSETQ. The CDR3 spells CASSLNKVSNEKLFF. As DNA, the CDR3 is TGCGCCAGCAGCTTGAATAAGGTTTCTAATGAAAAACTGTTTTTT. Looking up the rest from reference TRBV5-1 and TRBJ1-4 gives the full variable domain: KAGVTQTPRYLIKTRGQQVTLSCSPISGHRSVSWYQQTPGQGLQFLFEYFSETQRNKGNFPGRFSGRQFSNSRSEMNVSTLELGDSALYLCASSLNKVSNEKLFFGSGTQLSVL.

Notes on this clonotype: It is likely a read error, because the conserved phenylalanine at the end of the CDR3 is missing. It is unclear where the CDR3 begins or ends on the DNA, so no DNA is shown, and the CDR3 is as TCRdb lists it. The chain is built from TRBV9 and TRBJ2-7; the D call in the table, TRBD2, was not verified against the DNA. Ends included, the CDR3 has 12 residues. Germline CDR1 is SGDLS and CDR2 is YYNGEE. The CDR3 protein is CASSSPTRGYEH.

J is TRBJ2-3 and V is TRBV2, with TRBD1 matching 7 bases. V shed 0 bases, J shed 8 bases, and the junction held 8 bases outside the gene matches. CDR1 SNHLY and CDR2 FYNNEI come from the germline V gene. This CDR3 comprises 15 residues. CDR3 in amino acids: CASSEAPGQLGTQYF. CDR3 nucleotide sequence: TGTGCCAGCAGTGAAGCACCGGGACAGCTCGGTACGCAGTATTTT. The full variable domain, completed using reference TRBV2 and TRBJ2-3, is EPEVTQTPSHQVTQMGQEVILRCVPISNHLYFYWYRQILGQKVEFLVSFYNNEISEKSEIFDDQFSVERPDGSNFTLKIRSTKLEDSAMYFCASSEAPGQLGTQYFGPGTRLTVL.

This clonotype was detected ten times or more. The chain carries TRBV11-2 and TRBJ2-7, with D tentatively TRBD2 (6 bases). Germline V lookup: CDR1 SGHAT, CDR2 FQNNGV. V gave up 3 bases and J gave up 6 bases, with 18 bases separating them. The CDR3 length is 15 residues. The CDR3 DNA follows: TGTGCCAGCAGCTTCCTAGGTAGTAGCGGCTCCGAGCAGTACTTC. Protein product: CASSFLGSSGSEQYF.

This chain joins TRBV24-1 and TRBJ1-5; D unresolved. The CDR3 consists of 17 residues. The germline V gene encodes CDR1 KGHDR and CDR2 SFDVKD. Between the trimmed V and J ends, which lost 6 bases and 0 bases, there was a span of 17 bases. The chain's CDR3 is CATSKAGATLSNQPQHF. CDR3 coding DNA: TGTGCCACCAGTAAAGCCGGTGCGACACTTAGCAATCAGCCCCAGCATTTT.

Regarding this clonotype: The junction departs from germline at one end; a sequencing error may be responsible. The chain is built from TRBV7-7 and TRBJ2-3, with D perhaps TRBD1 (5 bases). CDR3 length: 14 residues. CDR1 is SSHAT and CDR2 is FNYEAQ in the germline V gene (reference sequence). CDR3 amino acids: CASSTDNNNEQFFF. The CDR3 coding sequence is TGTGCCAGCAGCACGGACAACAACAATGAGCAGTTCTTCTTT.

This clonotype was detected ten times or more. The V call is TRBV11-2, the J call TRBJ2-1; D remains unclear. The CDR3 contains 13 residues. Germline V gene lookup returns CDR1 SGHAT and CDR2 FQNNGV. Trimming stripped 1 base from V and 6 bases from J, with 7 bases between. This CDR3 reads CASSLGRFNEQFF. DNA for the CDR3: TGTGCCAGCAGCTTAGGACGGTTCAATGAGCAGTTCTTC. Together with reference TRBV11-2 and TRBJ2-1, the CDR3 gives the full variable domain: EAGVAQSPRYKIIEKRQSVAFWCNPISGHATLYWYQQILGQGPKLLIQFQNNGVVDDSQLPKDRFSAERLKGVDSTLKIQPAKLEDSAVYLCASSLGRFNEQFFGPGTRLTVL.

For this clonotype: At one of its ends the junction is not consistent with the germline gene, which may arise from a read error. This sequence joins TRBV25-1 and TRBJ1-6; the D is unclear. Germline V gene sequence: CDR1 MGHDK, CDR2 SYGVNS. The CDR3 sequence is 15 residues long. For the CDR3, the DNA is TGTGCCAGCAGTGAATTCCGGGGTGTTGACGAAAAACTGCATTTT. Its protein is CASSEFRGVDEKLHF.